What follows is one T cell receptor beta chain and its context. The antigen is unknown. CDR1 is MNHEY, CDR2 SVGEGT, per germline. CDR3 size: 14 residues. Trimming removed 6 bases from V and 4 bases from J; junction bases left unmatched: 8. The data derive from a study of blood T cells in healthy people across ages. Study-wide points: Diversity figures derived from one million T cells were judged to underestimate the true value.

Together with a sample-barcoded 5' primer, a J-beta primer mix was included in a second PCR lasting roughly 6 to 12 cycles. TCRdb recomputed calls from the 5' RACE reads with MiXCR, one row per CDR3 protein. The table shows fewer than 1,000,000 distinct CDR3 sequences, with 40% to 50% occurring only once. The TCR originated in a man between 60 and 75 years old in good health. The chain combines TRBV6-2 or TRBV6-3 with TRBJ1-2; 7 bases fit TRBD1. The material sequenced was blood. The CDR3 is CASRTGQPGYGYTF. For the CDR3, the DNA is TGTGCCAGCAGGACGGGACAGCCAGGCTATGGCTACACCTTC.